This entry lists 28 T cell receptor beta chains sequenced from one sample in a study of T cells in Graves' hyperthyroidism and ophthalmopathy (dated by TCRdb to between 2018 and 2021). Receptor amplification or capture employed multiplex PCR. The reads were generated on an Illumina HiSeq 2000. The TCR beta CDR3 regions were amplified from RNA transcripts. A first-round RT-PCR of the TCR CDR3 used the HTBI primer set with the Qiagen OneStep RT-PCR kit. The public reads were reprocessed in TCRdb via fastp at Q25 and MiXCR, keeping in-frame beta chains. Records with the same CDR3 protein are collapsed into one entry carrying the most frequent genes and DNA. The sample table shows around 340,000 distinct CDR3 sequences, and 15% to 20% are seen once. Around 33% of the sample is held by the ten biggest clonotypes. What was sequenced was blood. All receptors come from a young man with Graves' hyperthyroidism.

This clonotype was found many times. The V gene is TRBV30, the J gene TRBJ2-3; D perhaps matches TRBD2 (6 bases). Looked up from germline, CDR1 is GTSNPN and CDR2 is SVGIG (reference sequence). V lost 2 bases to trimming and J lost 4 bases, with 16 bases between them. This CDR3 is 15 amino acids long. The CDR3 bases are TGTGCCTGGAGTTACAAACCGGGAGCGGCAGATACGCAGTATTTT. Translation gives CAWSYKPGAADTQYF.

This clonotype was observed many times. The chain links TRBV4-2 to TRBJ1-2, with 7 positions matching TRBD1. This CDR3 has 13 amino acids. The trim removed 2 bases at V and 5 bases at J, leaving 2 bases unmatched. Germline CDR1 and CDR2: LGHNA and YNFKEQ. The CDR3 is CASSQRTGYGYTF. CDR3 nucleotides: TGTGCCAGCAGCCAACGGACAGGATATGGCTACACCTTC.

Many counts were recorded for this clonotype. The rearrangement uses TRBV5-1 and TRBJ1-1, with D uncertain. V was pared by 0 bases and J by 2 bases, with 5 bases between. The CDR3 runs to 13 residues. Germline V gene lookup returns CDR1 SGHRS and CDR2 YFSETQ. CDR3 DNA: TGCGCCAGCAGCTTGGGGTTCAACACTGAAGCTTTCTTT. It yields the protein CASSLGFNTEAFF.

Many counts were recorded for this clonotype. The V call is TRBV12-5, the J call TRBJ2-2; 8 nucleotides agree with TRBD1. This CDR3 region has 14 residues. CDR1 and CDR2 (germline): LGHNT, FRNRAP. The CDR3 DNA follows: TGTGCCACTCGCCCGGACAGGGCTGGCGGGGAGCTGTTTTTT. It yields the protein CATRPDRAGGELFF.

This clonotype was seen ten or more times. V is TRBV5-1 and J is TRBJ2-7; the match to TRBD1 covers 11 bases. This CDR3 has 15 residues. Trimming at V came to 4 bases and at J to 7 bases, leaving 10 bases not matched to a gene. Per germline, CDR1 SGHRS and CDR2 YFSETQ. The CDR3 loop reads CASSIQGQGAVEQYF. DNA of the CDR3: TGCGCCAGCAGCATCCAAGGACAGGGGGCCGTAGAGCAGTACTTC.

This clonotype appeared many times. The rearrangement joins TRBV3-1 to TRBJ1-3; D is undetermined. CDR3 length: 16 amino acids. CDR1 is LGHDT and CDR2 is YNNKEL in the germline V gene (reference sequence). V lost 7 bases and J 0 bases, leaving 16 bases between the germline ends. This CDR3 reads CASTKREASSGNTIYF. CDR3 coding DNA: TGTGCCAGCACGAAGCGTGAGGCCAGCTCTGGAAACACCATATATTTT.

This chain connects TRBV10-3 to TRBJ2-1; unclear D gene. V lost 3 bases, J lost 5 bases, and 8 bases lay in between. Per the germline V gene, CDR1 is ENHRY and CDR2 is SYGVKD. The CDR3 contains 13 residues. As DNA, the CDR3 is TGTGCCATCAGTGACAGCAGAGACAATGAGCAGTTCTTC. Protein sequence: CAISDSRDNEQFF.

The chain couples TRBV19 to TRBJ2-3; D gene ambiguous. The CDR3 runs to 16 residues. Germline CDR1 and CDR2: LNHDA and SQIVND (reference sequence). V lost 1 base and J 2 bases, leaving 13 bases between the germline ends. The CDR3 loop reads CASSIGDPEYTDTQYF. DNA for the CDR3: TGTGCCAGTAGTATAGGGGATCCGGAATACACAGATACGCAGTATTTT.

The chain uses TRBV3-1 and TRBJ2-7; the D call may be TRBD1 or TRBD2 (6 bases each). This CDR3 spans 15 amino acids. The germline V gene has CDR1 LGHDT and CDR2 YNNKEL (reference sequence). V was trimmed by 1 base and J by 4 bases, leaving 14 bases between them. CDR3 loop: CASSQGSGAGYEQYF. In DNA, the CDR3 is TGTGCCAGCAGCCAAGGATCGGGGGCGGGGTACGAGCAGTACTTC.

This chain links TRBV5-6 with TRBJ2-7; no clear D gene. Trimming took off 0 bases at V and 2 bases at J, with 6 bases between the two ends. The CDR3 has 13 residues. Germline V lookup: CDR1 SGHDT, CDR2 YYEEEE. The CDR3 DNA follows: TGTGCCAGCAGCTTGGGTCCGCCCTACGAGCAGTACTTC. Translated: CASSLGPPYEQYF. Full variable domain (missing parts from reference TRBV5-6 and TRBJ2-7): DAGVTQSPTHLIKTRGQQVTLRCSPKSGHDTVSWYQQALGQGPQFIFQYYEEEERQRGNFPDRFSGHQFPNYSSELNVNALLLGDSALYLCASSLGPPYEQYFGPGTRLTVT.

The chain combines TRBV5-8 with TRBJ1-1; D is unclear. The V gene lost 4 bases and the J gene lost 7 bases, with 8 bases spanning the gap. CDR3 length: 11 amino acids. Per the germline V gene, CDR1 is SGHTS and CDR2 is YDEGEE. DNA of the CDR3: TGTGCCAGCAGCAGAGAGGGTGAAGCTTTCTTT. This gives the protein CASSREGEAFF.

As concerns this clonotype: Possible read error: a much larger clone is one base away. The chain is built from TRBV7-3 and TRBJ2-3, with 7 nucleotides matching TRBD2. Germline trimming cut 6 bases from V and 1 base from J; bases unmatched to any gene: 13. The CDR3 is 17 amino acids. Germline V gene lookup returns CDR1 SGHTA and CDR2 FQGTGA. The CDR3 DNA is TGTGCCAGCAGTCCGAGGGCTAGCGGTAGTGGCACAGATACGCAGTATTTT. This encodes CASSPRASGSGTDTQYF. Filled out from reference TRBV7-3 and TRBJ2-3, the complete variable domain reads GAGVSQTPSNKVTEKGKYVELRCDPISGHTALYWYRQSLGQGPEFLIYFQGTGAADDSGLPNDRFFAVRPEGSVSTLKIQRTERGDSAVYLCASSPRASGSGTDTQYFGPGTRLTVL.

Turning to this clonotype: This sequence may be a read error, since a much larger clone differs from it by one base. The rearrangement links TRBV2 to TRBJ2-1; no definite D call. The CDR3 sequence is 15 residues long. Germline V gives CDR1 SNHLY, CDR2 FYNNEI. DNA for the CDR3: TGTGCCAGCAGTGCACAGACGAGCGCCTACAATGAGCAGCTCTTC. It specifies CASSAQTSAYNEQLF.

This sequence joins TRBV20-1 and TRBJ2-3; no reliable D call. There are 11 residues in the CDR3. V lost 0 bases and J 4 bases, leaving 2 bases between the germline ends. Germline-derived CDR1 and CDR2 are DFQATT and SNEGSKA (reference sequence). The CDR3: CSARDSDTQYF. As DNA, the CDR3 is TGCAGTGCTAGAGATTCAGATACGCAGTATTTT.

This clonotype was counted between two and nine times. The V gene is TRBV11-3, the J gene TRBJ1-5, with D uncertain. Germline-derived CDR1 and CDR2 are SGHNT and YENEEA. CDR3 size: 15 residues. CDR3 in DNA: TGTGCGATAAAAGGATCCCTCCATAGCAATCAGCCCCAGCATTTT. It yields the protein CAIKGSLHSNQPQHF.

This clonotype was counted at least ten times. V gene TRBV28 combines with J gene TRBJ1-4; TRBD1 agrees at 8 bases. Trimming cost V 0 bases and J 7 bases; bases outside gene matches: 10. The CDR3 is 17 amino acids. CDR1 and CDR2 from the germline V gene are MDHEN and SYDVKM. The CDR3 spells CASSLWGSGQGREKLFF. DNA of the CDR3: TGTGCCAGCAGTTTATGGGGGAGCGGACAGGGACGTGAAAAACTGTTTTTT.

This clonotype was recorded at least ten times. This chain uses TRBV5-5 with TRBJ2-3, with 11 bases identical to TRBD2. Germline CDR1 reads SGHKS; CDR2 reads YYEKEE (reference sequence). The ends lost 5 bases at V and 2 bases at J; junction bases unmatched: 4. The length of the CDR3 is 15 residues. CDR3 in amino acids: CASRIAGGPTDTQYF. DNA for the CDR3: TGTGCCAGCAGAATAGCGGGAGGGCCCACAGATACGCAGTATTTT.

The chain has TRBV20-1 and TRBJ2-1; 9 bases fit TRBD1. Per germline, CDR1 DFQATT and CDR2 SNEGSKA (reference sequence). This CDR3 comprises 14 residues. The ends lost 7 bases at V and 3 bases at J; junction bases unmatched: 7. This CDR3 is CSGSGTGFYNEQFF. DNA of the CDR3: TGCAGTGGTTCCGGGACAGGGTTCTACAATGAGCAGTTCTTC.

This chain links TRBV15 with TRBJ1-2; D is unresolved. V was clipped by 0 bases and J by 8 bases, with 13 bases between them. CDR3 size: 14 residues. The germline gives CDR1 LNHNV, CDR2 YYDKDF (reference sequence). The CDR3 here is CATSRDHQLGGYTF. The CDR3 DNA reads TGTGCCACCAGCAGAGATCATCAGTTAGGGGGCTACACCTTC.

The CDR3 coding sequence is TGCGCCAGCAGCCAAGGGAGGCACACTGAGCAGTTCTTC. It yields the protein CASSQGRHTEQFF. The chain combines TRBV4-1 with TRBJ2-1; the D gene is possibly TRBD2 (5 bases). Germline CDR1 MGHRA, CDR2 YSYEKL. The CDR3 runs 13 residues. The germline V and J ends were trimmed by 1 base and 9 bases, with 10 bases remaining between them.

This chain uses TRBV20-1 with TRBJ1-1; a possible D gene is TRBD1 (5 bases). CDR1 is DFQATT, CDR2 SNEGSKA, per germline (reference sequence). V was cut by 0 bases and J by 2 bases, with 13 bases left in between. This CDR3 has 15 residues. In nucleotides, the CDR3 is TGCAGTGCTAGAGATCTCTGGGGCAGCAACACTGAAGCTTTCTTT. Residues: CSARDLWGSNTEAFF.

This chain links TRBV2 with TRBJ2-2; TRBD1 aligns across 7 bases. Germline-derived CDR1 and CDR2 are SNHLY and FYNNEI. Trimming removed 7 bases from V and 4 bases from J; junction bases left unmatched: 6. This CDR3 is 14 amino acids long. The CDR3 loop is CASNKDRITGELFF. CDR3 DNA sequence: TGTGCCAGCAATAAGGACAGGATCACCGGGGAGCTGTTTTTT.

This clonotype appeared many times. The chain carries TRBV5-1 and TRBJ2-3; D not certain. Trimming stripped 5 bases from V and 4 bases from J, with 8 bases between. CDR3 size: 12 residues. CDR1 is SGHRS and CDR2 is YFSETQ in the germline V gene. CDR3 loop: CASSYGSDTQYF. DNA for the CDR3: TGCGCCAGCAGTTATGGATCAGATACGCAGTATTTT. Full variable domain (remainder filled in from reference TRBV5-1 and TRBJ2-3): KAGVTQTPRYLIKTRGQQVTLSCSPISGHRSVSWYQQTPGQGLQFLFEYFSETQRNKGNFPGRFSGRQFSNSRSEMNVSTLELGDSALYLCASSYGSDTQYFGPGTRLTVL.

This clonotype has ten or more counts. The J gene is TRBJ1-1, the V gene TRBV19; maybe TRBD1 (6 bases). Germline CDR1 and CDR2: LNHDA and SQIVND (reference sequence). This CDR3 region has 15 residues. V was pared by 1 base and J by 3 bases, with 12 bases between. CDR3 protein: CASSIGGTRDTEAFF. The CDR3 DNA sequence: TGTGCCAGTAGTATAGGTGGGACAAGGGACACTGAAGCTTTCTTT.

In this sample, this clonotype turned up many times. The gene calls are TRBV11-2 and TRBJ1-2, with a possible D match to TRBD1 (6 bases). CDR3 length equals 14 residues. Trimming shortened V by 5 bases and J by 4 bases, and 14 bases separated the two germline ends. Germline V lookup: CDR1 SGHAT, CDR2 FQNNGV. CDR3 loop: CASSLRQESYGYTF. DNA of the CDR3: TGTGCCAGCAGCCTTAGACAGGAGTCCTATGGCTACACCTTC.

This clonotype has a count of ten or more. The chain employs TRBV6-5 and TRBJ1-1; 7 bases are a match to TRBD1. V lost 0 bases to trimming and J lost 5 bases; unmatched junction nucleotides: 6. CDR1 and CDR2 (germline): MNHEY, SVGAGI. The CDR3 totals 15 residues. The CDR3 sequence: CASSYSRDSTTEAFF. For the CDR3, the DNA is TGTGCCAGCAGTTACTCTCGGGACAGCACAACTGAAGCTTTCTTT.

The genes are TRBV6-1 and TRBJ2-5; the match to TRBD2 covers 12 bases. Germline-derived CDR1 and CDR2 are MNHNS and SASEGT. The CDR3 contains 17 residues. V dropped 2 bases and J dropped 1; count of bases not matched to a gene: 5. This chain's CDR3 is CASSEMKGLAGQETQYF. The CDR3 DNA reads as TGTGCCAGCAGTGAAATGAAGGGACTAGCGGGCCAAGAGACCCAGTACTTC.

This clonotype was recorded at least ten times. V and J are TRBV12-3 or TRBV12-4 and TRBJ1-3; no clear D. The CDR3 is 15 residues long. The ends were cut back, 5 bases at V and 0 bases at J, with 11 bases in the middle. The CDR3 loop is CASSPRTFSGNTIYF. The DNA of the CDR3 is TGTGCCAGCAGTCCACGGACGTTCTCTGGAAACACCATATATTTT.